A single sample is the source of the 18 T cell receptor beta chains below, sequenced in a study of shared clonotypes between healthy human individuals. Naive CD8 isolation took CD45RO-negative cells positively selected for CCR7 and excluded terminally differentiated effector memory CD45RA+ cells. Assay: immunoSEQ multiplex PCR; the TCRdb copy retains only in-frame clones and omits some. The table includes millions of clones, about 95% detected once. Sample: naive CD8+ T cells sorted from blood. The source is a man younger than 35 in good health.

A remark on this clone: At the DNA level, this CDR3 is encoded by other sequences in the same sample as well. The chain combines TRBV6-1 with TRBJ2-7; 8 bases fit TRBD2. The CDR3 runs 13 residues. In germline, CDR1 is MNHNS, CDR2 SASEGT. With V trimmed by 3 bases and J by 5 bases, 3 bases remained unmatched. CDR3 residues: CASSDGGGNEQYF. The CDR3 DNA is TGTGCCAGCAGTGACGGGGGGGGGAACGAGCAGTACTTC.

CDR3: CASSLSGATNEKLFF. CDR3 bases: TGCGCCAGCAGCTTGAGCGGAGCAACTAATGAAAAACTGTTTTTT. The chain combines TRBV5-1 with TRBJ1-4, with D unresolved. The CDR3 spans 15 residues. Germline lookup yields CDR1 SGHRS and CDR2 YFSETQ. The ends were cut back, 1 base at V and 0 bases at J, with 7 bases in the middle.

The rearrangement joins TRBV2 to TRBJ2-5; TRBD2 agrees at 10 bases. The J call may be faulty, since TRBJ2-7 better matches the DNA end. The germline CDR1 and CDR2 sequences are SNHLY and FYNNEI. CDR3 size: 14 residues. As DNA, the CDR3 is TGTGCCAGCAGTGCTAGCGGGAGCTCCTACGAGCAGTACTTC. Translated: CASSASGSSYEQYF.

The V gene is TRBV27, the J gene TRBJ2-7, with a possible D match to TRBD1 (7 bases). Germline CDR1 MNHEY, CDR2 SMNVEV (reference sequence). The CDR3 totals 15 residues. The V end was cut by 3 bases, the J end by 3 bases, with 15 bases between. CDR3 sequence: CASSFRAGGLYEQYF. CDR3 in DNA: TGTGCCAGCAGTTTTAGGGCAGGGGGACTCTACGAGCAGTACTTC.

This chain links TRBV7-9 with TRBJ2-5, with D perhaps TRBD1 or TRBD2 (6 bases each). Germline V gene sequence: CDR1 SEHNR, CDR2 FQNEAQ (reference sequence). CDR3 size: 15 residues. Trimming cost V 6 bases and J 3 bases, with 17 bases left between them. The CDR3 loop reads CASSVSWGAEETQYF. CDR3 coding DNA: TGTGCCAGCAGTGTGTCGTGGGGGGCGGAAGAGACCCAGTACTTC.

The V call is TRBV6-5, the J call TRBJ2-7; 8 bases fit TRBD2. Germline trimming cut 6 bases from V and 3 bases from J; bases unmatched to any gene: 10. The CDR3 length is 15 residues. CDR1 is MNHEY, CDR2 SVGAGI, per germline. The CDR3 region is CASSQTSGRYYEQYF. The DNA of the CDR3 is TGTGCCAGCAGCCAAACTAGCGGACGCTACTACGAGCAGTACTTC.

The V and J genes are TRBV27 and TRBJ1-2; D is undetermined. Germline values: CDR1 MNHEY, CDR2 SMNVEV (reference sequence). The V end lost 6 bases, the J end lost 4 bases, and 12 bases lay between the germline ends. The CDR3 is made up of 13 amino acids. This CDR3 reads CASRPHTGYGYTF. The DNA of the CDR3 is TGTGCCAGCAGACCGCACACCGGCTATGGCTACACCTTC.

V is TRBV7-2 and J is TRBJ2-1; D possibly matches TRBD1 or TRBD2 (6 bases each). The CDR3 is made up of 14 amino acids. Trimming pared 3 bases from V and 7 bases from J, leaving 13 bases between. The germline CDR1 and CDR2 sequences are SGHTA and FQGNSA. In DNA form, the CDR3 reads TGTGCCAGCAGCTTTGGGGGGCCTCTGAATGAGCAGTTCTTC. Amino acid sequence: CASSFGGPLNEQFF.

This chain uses TRBV9 with TRBJ2-7; 10 bases agree with TRBD2. Germline V gene data show CDR1 as SGDLS and CDR2 as YYNGEE. The CDR3 runs 15 residues. With V trimmed by 1 base and J by 3 bases, 4 bases remained unmatched. The CDR3, as DNA: TGTGCCAGCAGCGTATTAGGGACTAGCGACTACGAGCAGTACTTC. This translates into CASSVLGTSDYEQYF.

In this sample, this clone turned up once. The V and J genes are TRBV28 and TRBJ2-7; possible D gene TRBD2, 6 bases. Germline assignment: CDR1 MDHEN and CDR2 SYDVKM. The CDR3 consists of 17 residues. V was trimmed by 1 base and J by 5 bases, leaving 21 bases between them. In nucleotides, the CDR3 is TGTGCCAGCAGTTTATTATCCGCGGCGGAGGGGATCGACGAGCAGTACTTC. This translates into CASSLLSAAEGIDEQYF.

The chain employs TRBV27 and TRBJ2-2; D uncertain. Germline CDR1 MNHEY, CDR2 SMNVEV (reference sequence). V lost 5 bases, J lost 1 base, and 8 bases lay in between. The CDR3 contains 14 residues. CDR3 sequence: CASSTDVNTGELFF. DNA for the CDR3: TGTGCCAGCAGTACCGACGTGAACACCGGGGAGCTGTTTTTT.

The chain carries TRBV27 and TRBJ2-5, with 7 positions matching TRBD2. Germline V gene lookup returns CDR1 MNHEY and CDR2 SMNVEV (reference sequence). Losses at the gene ends were 3 bases for V and 7 bases for J; bases not matched to a gene: 5. This CDR3 contains 13 residues. This chain's CDR3 is CASSLDGGGTQYF. The CDR3 coding sequence is TGTGCCAGCAGTTTGGACGGCGGGGGGACCCAGTACTTC.

This rearrangement joins TRBV27 to TRBJ2-3; D is ambiguous. The CDR3 loop spans 13 amino acids. Germline V lookup: CDR1 MNHEY, CDR2 SMNVEV (reference sequence). The V end lost 6 bases, the J end lost 1 base, and 8 bases lay between the germline ends. CDR3 sequence (DNA): TGTGCCAGCAGACTGATTGGCACAGATACGCAGTATTTT. It translates to CASRLIGTDTQYF.

The rearrangement joins TRBV27 to TRBJ1-1, with D possibly being TRBD1 (6 bases). Trimming left V 8 bases short and J 1 base short, with 11 bases between. This CDR3 contains 13 residues. CDR1 is MNHEY and CDR2 is SMNVEV in the germline V gene (reference sequence). Written as DNA, the CDR3 is TGTGCCAGCGGGGGGCAAACGAACACTGAAGCTTTCTTT. This sequence encodes CASGGQTNTEAFF.

The V gene is TRBV13, the J gene TRBJ1-1, with D perhaps matching TRBD1 (5 bases). V was clipped by 6 bases and J by 3 bases, with 11 bases between them. The CDR3 contains 13 residues. From germline, CDR1 is PRHDT and CDR2 FYEKMQ (reference sequence). The DNA of the CDR3 is TGTGCCAGCAGTGAAGGGGTGCACACTGAAGCTTTCTTT. As protein: CASSEGVHTEAFF.

The V and J genes are TRBV7-2 and TRBJ2-7, with 7 bases fitting TRBD2. V shed 5 bases and J 0 bases; nucleotides not matched to a gene: 7. This CDR3 spans 15 amino acids. The germline V gene has CDR1 SGHTA and CDR2 FQGNSA. CDR3 nucleotides: TGTGCCAGCAGCCCTTTGGGAGGGAGCTCCTACGAGCAGTACTTC. Encoded protein: CASSPLGGSSYEQYF.

The chain combines TRBV28 with TRBJ1-1; D unclear. V lost 8 bases and J lost 2, with 18 bases in between. Germline assignment: CDR1 MDHEN and CDR2 SYDVKM. The CDR3 extends over 15 amino acids. CDR3 region: CASQTPIGHNTEAFF. The DNA for the CDR3 is TGTGCCAGCCAAACACCAATAGGGCATAACACTGAAGCTTTCTTT. The entire variable domain, with the rest obtained from reference TRBV28 and TRBJ1-1, is as follows: DVKVTQSSRYLVKRTGEKVFLECVQDMDHENMFWYRQDPGLGLRLIYFSYDVKMKEKGDIPEGYSVSREKKERFSLILESASTNQTSMYLCASQTPIGHNTEAFFGQGTRLTVV.

The chain recombines TRBV5-6 with TRBJ1-1; D remains unclear. The V end was cut by 3 bases, the J end by 0 bases, with 12 bases between. The CDR3 covers 15 residues. Germline CDR1 and CDR2: SGHDT and YYEEEE. For the CDR3, the DNA is TGTGCCAGCAGCTGGGAGGCGGGGATGAACACTGAAGCTTTCTTT. Translating gives CASSWEAGMNTEAFF.